The next 16 T cell receptor beta chains were all read from a single sample in a study of T cell repertoires in ileal Crohn's disease. Produced via immunoSEQ multiplex PCR; TCRdb's table is partial and in-frame only. The table records 13,000 or so clones, 75% to 90% of them present only once. The time point is: neoterminal ileum biopsy at postoperative endoscopy, about 6 months after surgery. Specimen: ileal tissue. All receptors derive from an adult with Crohn's disease.

This clone appeared once. The chain has TRBV28 and TRBJ2-2; no definite D call. The germline V gene encodes CDR1 MDHEN and CDR2 SYDVKM. Trimming stripped 4 bases from V and 9 bases from J, with 9 bases between. This CDR3 is built from 12 residues. In DNA form, the CDR3 reads TGTGCCAGCAGTTCTGGTAGCCGGGAGCTGTTTTTT. It codes for CASSSGSRELFF.

The V call is TRBV11-2, the J call TRBJ2-5, with 7 bases lining up with TRBD2. This CDR3 is 15 amino acids long. From germline, CDR1 is SGHAT and CDR2 FQNNGV. V was pared by 4 bases and J by 1 base, with 6 bases of the junction left unmatched. In DNA, the CDR3 is TGTGCCAGCAGCTGGGGAGGGTTGGGCCAAGAGACCCAGTACTTC. Protein sequence: CASSWGGLGQETQYF.

The V call is TRBV18, the J call TRBJ1-3; D is uncertain. Trimming removed 3 bases at V and 0 bases at J, with 9 bases between. CDR3 length equals 15 residues. From germline, CDR1 is KGHSH and CDR2 LQKENI. This CDR3 reads CASSPRGISGNTIYF. In nucleotides, the CDR3 is TGTGCCAGCTCACCGCGGGGAATCTCTGGAAACACCATATATTTT.

This clone was seen once. V usage is TRBV10-3 and J usage is TRBJ2-7; 7 bases line up with TRBD1. J lost 2 bases, V lost 3 bases, and 13 bases had no gene match. The CDR3 runs 17 residues. The germline V gene encodes CDR1 ENHRY and CDR2 SYGVKD. The CDR3 reads CAISDPNLTGVAYEQYF. The CDR3 DNA sequence: TGTGCCATCAGTGACCCGAACCTTACAGGGGTCGCCTACGAGCAGTACTTC.

The V gene is TRBV30, the J gene TRBJ2-7; D may be TRBD2 (6 bases). Per germline, CDR1 GTSNPN and CDR2 SVGIG (reference sequence). This CDR3 is built from 16 residues. Trimming pared 4 bases from V and 5 bases from J, leaving 24 bases between. In DNA form, the CDR3 reads TGTGCCTGGAAGCGGGTAAGATGGGGAACTGTGAACGAGCAGTACTTC. Translated: CAWKRVRWGTVNEQYF.

This chain uses TRBV15 with TRBJ1-5; D unresolved. The germline CDR1 and CDR2 sequences are LNHNV and YYDKDF (reference sequence). The V end was cut by 0 bases, the J end by 6 bases, with 6 bases between. The CDR3 covers 13 residues. For the CDR3, the DNA is TGTGCCACCAGCAGAGATGCGGCTCAGCCCCAGCATTTT. Translation: CATSRDAAQPQHF.

V is TRBV4-1 and J is TRBJ1-1; possible D gene TRBD1, 5 bases. Germline lookup yields CDR1 MGHRA and CDR2 YSYEKL. V lost 4 bases, J lost 8 bases, and 14 bases lay in between. This CDR3 is built from 13 residues. CDR3 coding DNA: TGCGCCAGCAGCCCTCCGCAGGGTTTGGAAGCTTTCTTT. It is translated as CASSPPQGLEAFF.

This clone was picked up a small number of times. The chain joins TRBV11-2 to TRBJ2-3; 13 bases agree with TRBD2. The junction had 6 bases not matched to a gene; V was cut back by 0 bases and J by 9 bases. The germline gives CDR1 SGHAT, CDR2 FQNNGV. The CDR3 has 16 amino acids. CDR3 protein: CASSLELAGGSRTQYF. CDR3 in DNA: TGTGCCAGCAGCTTAGAACTAGCGGGGGGGTCGCGGACGCAGTATTTT.

This clone was counted between two and nine times. The J gene is TRBJ1-1, the V gene TRBV18; D is ambiguous. V lost 3 bases and J lost 4, with 6 bases in between. Germline V gene data show CDR1 as KGHSH and CDR2 as LQKENI. CDR3 length equals 12 residues. CDR3 protein: CASSPTGTEAFF. The CDR3 nucleotides read TGTGCCAGCTCACCGACGGGCACTGAAGCTTTCTTT. The full variable domain, with the rest looked up from reference TRBV18 and TRBJ1-1, is NAGVMQNPRHLVRRRGQEARLRCSPMKGHSHVYWYRQLPEEGLKFMVYLQKENIIDESGMPKERFSAEFPKEGPSILRIQQVVRGDSAAYFCASSPTGTEAFFGQGTRLTVV.

The chain is built from TRBV11-1 and TRBJ2-7; D unclear. This CDR3 comprises 12 residues. Trimming took off 2 bases at V and 3 bases at J, with 5 bases between the two ends. Germline loops: CDR1 SGHAT, CDR2 FQDESV (reference sequence). The CDR3 reads CASSLQDYEQYF. The CDR3 DNA reads as TGTGCCAGCAGCTTACAGGACTACGAGCAGTACTTC.

The J gene is TRBJ1-1, the V gene TRBV2, with 9 bases fitting TRBD1. V shed 6 bases, J shed 5 bases, and the junction held 4 bases outside the gene matches. This CDR3 region has 13 residues. Germline V gene lookup returns CDR1 SNHLY and CDR2 FYNNEI. The CDR3 here is CASSGDRVTEAFF. CDR3 in DNA: TGTGCCAGCAGCGGGGACAGGGTGACTGAAGCTTTCTTT.

In nucleotides, the CDR3 is TGCAGCGTCCGCTCGACAGTTAACTATGGCTACACCTTC. As protein: CSVRSTVNYGYTF. The chain combines TRBV29-1 with TRBJ1-2; tentative D call: TRBD1 (5 bases). Per the germline V gene, CDR1 is SQVTM and CDR2 is ANQGSEA. This CDR3 has 13 residues. V was pared by 6 bases and J by 1 base, with 12 bases between. The whole variable domain, remainder taken from reference TRBV29-1 and TRBJ1-2, is SAVISQKPSRDICQRGTSLTIQCQVDSQVTMMFWYRQQPGQSLTLIATANQGSEATYESGFVIDKFPISRPNLTFSTLTVSNMSPEDSSIYLCSVRSTVNYGYTFGSGTRLTVV.

The chain couples TRBV7-2 to TRBJ2-1, with 10 positions matching TRBD2. Germline CDR1 and CDR2: SGHTA and FQGNSA. The CDR3 runs 14 residues. The junction had 8 bases not matched to a gene; V was cut back by 7 bases and J by 8 bases. CDR3 coding DNA: TGTGCCAGCAAACCGGGACTAGCGTCGTATGAGCAGTTCTTC. It specifies CASKPGLASYEQFF. The whole variable domain, filled in from reference TRBV7-2 and TRBJ2-1, reads GAGVSQSPSNKVTEKGKDVELRCDPISGHTALYWYRQSLGQGLEFLIYFQGNSAPDKSGLPSDRFSAERTGGSVSTLTIQRTQQEDSAVYLCASKPGLASYEQFFGPGTRLTVL.

The V gene is TRBV6-1, the J gene TRBJ2-1; 9 bases agree with TRBD2. The CDR3 contains 15 residues. Germline V gene lookup returns CDR1 MNHNS and CDR2 SASEGT. Losses at the gene ends were 0 bases for V and 8 bases for J; bases not matched to a gene: 5. CDR3: CASSEAGGGEYEQFF. CDR3 nucleotides: TGTGCCAGCAGTGAAGCTGGCGGGGGGGAATATGAGCAGTTCTTC.

The V call is TRBV5-1, the J call TRBJ2-5, with 11 bases lining up with TRBD2. Germline V gene sequence: CDR1 SGHRS, CDR2 YFSETQ. There are 16 residues in the CDR3. The V segment lost 4 bases and the J segment 4 bases; nucleotides outside the gene matches: 9. CDR3 residues: CASSPGSLAGGETQYF. DNA for the CDR3: TGCGCCAGCAGCCCCGGGTCTCTAGCGGGGGGAGAGACCCAGTACTTC.

The sample holds a few counts of this clone. The J gene is TRBJ2-7, the V gene TRBV11-1, with 9 bases identical to TRBD1. CDR3 size: 14 residues. Germline V gene sequence: CDR1 SGHAT, CDR2 FQDESV (reference sequence). The J segment lost 5 bases and the V segment lost 3 bases, leaving 5 bases of the junction unmatched. CDR3 residues: CASSLGQGNHEQYF. In nucleotides, the CDR3 is TGTGCCAGCAGCTTGGGACAGGGAAACCACGAGCAGTACTTC.